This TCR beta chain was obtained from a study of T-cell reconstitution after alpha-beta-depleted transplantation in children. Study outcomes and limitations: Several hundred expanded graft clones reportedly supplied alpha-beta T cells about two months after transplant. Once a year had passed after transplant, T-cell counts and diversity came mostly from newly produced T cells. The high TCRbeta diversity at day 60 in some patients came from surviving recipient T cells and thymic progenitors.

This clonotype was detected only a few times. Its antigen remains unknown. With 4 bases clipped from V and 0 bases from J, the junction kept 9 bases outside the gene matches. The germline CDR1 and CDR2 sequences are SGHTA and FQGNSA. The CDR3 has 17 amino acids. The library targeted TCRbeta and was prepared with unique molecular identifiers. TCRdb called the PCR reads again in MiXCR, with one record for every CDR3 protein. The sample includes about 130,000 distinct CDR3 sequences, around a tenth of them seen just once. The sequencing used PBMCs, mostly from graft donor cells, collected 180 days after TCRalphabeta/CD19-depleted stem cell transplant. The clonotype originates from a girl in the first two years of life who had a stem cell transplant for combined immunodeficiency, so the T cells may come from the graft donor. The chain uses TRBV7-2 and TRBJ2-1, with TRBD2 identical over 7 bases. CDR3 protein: CASSSGLADSSYNEQFF. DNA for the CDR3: TGTGCCAGCAGCTCGGGTCTAGCGGATAGCTCCTACAATGAGCAGTTCTTC.